Listed below are T cell receptor beta chains from one sample, sequenced in a study of blood T cell repertoires in COVID-19. The method was immunoSEQ multiplex PCR; TCRdb's version includes in-frame clones alone and lacks a portion of them. The sample yields fewer than 450,000 clones, less than 90% seen once. The specimen sequenced was PBMCs or T cells enriched from blood (not recorded which). The receptors were sampled from a woman aged 25 to 39 who had recovered from COVID-19. Each CDR3 is given with its conserved first and last residue.

j_gene: TRBJ2-5; v_gene: TRBV10-1; CDR3aa: CASSEAPGQAGETQYF
j_gene: TRBJ1-2; v_gene: TRBV10-1; CDR3aa: CASSRDLAYGYTF
j_gene: TRBJ1-2; v_gene: TRBV3-1/TRBV3-2; CDR3aa: CATQRGGGYGYTF
j_gene: TRBJ2-7; v_gene: TRBV5-1; CDR3aa: CASSPDEGEREQYF
j_gene: TRBJ2-7; v_gene: TRBV19; CDR3aa: CASSWDRPDGWQYF
j_gene: TRBJ2-2; v_gene: TRBV12-3/TRBV12-4; CDR3aa: CASSLSGAGELFF
j_gene: TRBJ2-7; v_gene: TRBV5-4; CDR3aa: CASSLERGQGEQYF
j_gene: TRBJ1-2; v_gene: TRBV28; CDR3aa: CASSSFSGGYTF
j_gene: TRBJ2-7; v_gene: TRBV2; CDR3aa: CASSDPSRGQGYEQYF
j_gene: TRBJ1-2; v_gene: TRBV4-1; CDR3aa: CASSQGWSGGKDGYTF
j_gene: TRBJ1-5; v_gene: TRBV6-1; CDR3aa: CASSEGWGTEHF
j_gene: TRBJ1-1; v_gene: TRBV19; CDR3aa: CASQRVAAWGGEAFF
j_gene: TRBJ2-7; v_gene: TRBV4-1; CDR3aa: CASSQEVGTVAFYEQYF
j_gene: TRBJ1-2; v_gene: TRBV6-5; CDR3aa: CASSYSRGGHGYTF
j_gene: TRBJ2-7; v_gene: TRBV29-1; CDR3aa: CSVETGGRDEQYF
j_gene: TRBJ1-5; v_gene: TRBV28; CDR3aa: CASTGGSNQPQHF
j_gene: TRBJ1-2; v_gene: TRBV28; CDR3aa: CASSSGGYGYTF
j_gene: TRBJ1-5; v_gene: TRBV5-5; CDR3aa: CASSLRTGIDQPQHF
j_gene: TRBJ1-1; v_gene: TRBV28; CDR3aa: CASKIGELNTEAFF
j_gene: TRBJ2-5; v_gene: TRBV15; CDR3aa: CATSRGAGPETQYF